A selection of T cell receptor beta chains follows, all from one sample in a study of control samples from healthy donors and cancer patients. Profiled with immunoSEQ multiplex PCR; TCRdb holds only in-frame clones, not every one. The sample lists 110,000 to 150,000 clones; 75% to 90% were seen once. The sequenced sample consisted of blood. Every receptor here comes from a young man in good health. CDR3s include the opening cysteine and the closing phenylalanine or tryptophan. The order of the fields is J gene, clone size, D gene, V gene, CDR3 protein, CDR3 DNA. D genes are given only for firm matches. Clone size appears in some rows only: once, few, many, or a class for an expanded clone.

>TRBJ2-2|-|-|TRBV5-3
CARSLPQRITGELFF
TGTGCCAGAAGCTTGCCTCAGCGGATCACCGGGGAGCTGTTTTTT
>TRBJ2-1|-|TRBD2|TRBV6-4
CASSETSGSNEQFF
TGTGCCAGCAGTGAGACTAGCGGGAGCAATGAGCAGTTCTTC
>TRBJ2-3|-|-|TRBV5-1
CASSLRQRYTDTQYF
TGCGCCAGCAGCTTGCGGCAGAGATACACAGATACGCAGTATTTT
>TRBJ1-5|few|TRBD1|TRBV7-2
CASSLDRGSVQPQHF
TGTGCCAGCAGCTTAGACAGGGGGTCGGTTCAGCCCCAGCATTTT
>TRBJ1-2|-|-|TRBV9
CASSPAGGGFHGYTF
TGTGCCAGCAGCCCCGCGGGGGGGGGTTTCCATGGCTACACCTTC
>TRBJ2-4|-|-|TRBV21-1
CARRAVEREPGGAKNIQYF
TGTGCCAGGAGAGCGGTCGAGCGGGAGCCCGGGGGGGCCAAAAACATTCAGTACTTC
>TRBJ2-2|-|-|TRBV7-3
CASSLRGTNTGELFF
TGTGCCAGCAGCTTAAGAGGGACGAACACCGGGGAGCTGTTTTTT
>TRBJ2-1|-|TRBD2|TRBV10-3
CAISESGRANEQFF
TGTGCCATCAGTGAGTCCGGGAGGGCTAATGAGCAGTTCTTC
>TRBJ2-6|-|-|TRBV9
CASSAQSGANVLTF
TGTGCCAGCAGCGCTCAATCCGGGGCCAACGTCCTGACTTTC
>TRBJ1-3|-|-|TRBV12-3/TRBV12-4
CASSLGGRALYF
TGTGCCAGCAGTTTAGGGGGTCGGGCCCTATATTTT
>TRBJ2-2|once|TRBD2|TRBV7-2
CASSPPLAANTGELFF
TGTGCCAGCAGCCCCCCCCTAGCGGCGAACACCGGGGAGCTGTTTTTT
>TRBJ2-1|-|TRBD1|TRBV6-6
CASSYSRGREQFF
TGTGCCAGCAGTTACTCGAGGGGGCGTGAGCAGTTCTTC
>TRBJ2-3|once|-|TRBV6-6
CASSYSYTQYF
TGTGCCAGCAGTTACTCTTATACGCAGTATTTT
>TRBJ2-1|once|-|TRBV5-6
CASSGTEQFF
TGTGCCAGCAGCGGGACAGAGCAGTTCTTC
>TRBJ1-6|-|TRBD1|TRBV7-9
CASSILTGTNSPLHF
TGTGCCAGCAGCATACTGACAGGGACTAATTCACCCCTCCACTTT
>TRBJ2-5|once|-|TRBV29-1
CSTGPQAPYF
TGCAGCACTGGTCCCCAGGCCCCCTACTTC
>TRBJ2-1|-|TRBD2|TRBV9
CASSARQGSGRSYEQFF
TGTGCCAGCAGCGCCCGCCAGGGGAGCGGGAGATCGTATGAGCAGTTCTTC
>TRBJ2-5|many|-|TRBV3-1/TRBV3-2
CASSQDSGTQYF
TGTGCCAGCAGCCAAGATTCGGGGACCCAGTACTTC
>TRBJ2-3|-|-|TRBV6-6
CASTLRGGRSDTQYF
TGTGCCAGCACCTTACGAGGGGGTAGGTCAGATACGCAGTATTTT
>TRBJ2-5|-|-|TRBV6-6
CASRPPLTGQETQYF
TGTGCCAGCAGACCCCCCCTGACGGGGCAAGAGACCCAGTACTTC
>TRBJ2-5|-|-|TRBV20-1
CSAREETQYF
TGCAGTGCTAGAGAGGAGACCCAGTACTTC
>TRBJ1-5|-|-|TRBV7-3
CASSLDPGNQPQHF
TGTGCCAGCAGCCTGGACCCAGGTAATCAGCCCCAGCATTTT
>TRBJ2-7|-|-|TRBV12-5
CASGLGTVVNEQYF
TGTGCTAGTGGTTTGGGGACAGTGGTGAACGAGCAGTACTTC
>TRBJ1-4|-|-|TRBV19
CASSIFSNSEKLFF
TGTGCCAGTAGTATTTTCTCAAACAGTGAAAAACTGTTTTTT
>TRBJ1-5|-|-|TRBV24-1
CATSDPGARDQPQHF
TGTGCCACCAGTGACCCAGGGGCGAGGGATCAGCCCCAGCATTTT
>TRBJ2-2|few|TRBD2|TRBV18
CASSPRLAGAGAGELFF
TGTGCCAGCTCACCGAGACTAGCGGGAGCGGGAGCCGGGGAGCTGTTTTTT
>TRBJ2-7|-|-|TRBV3-1/TRBV3-2
CASSQPAKGRYEQYF
TGTGCCAGCAGCCAACCCGCGAAGGGTCGCTACGAGCAGTACTTC
>TRBJ2-7|-|-|TRBV7-6
CASSFSGTGDYEQYF
TGTGCCAGCAGCTTTTCTGGGACTGGAGACTACGAGCAGTACTTC
>TRBJ2-1|-|-|TRBV15
CATSGAADSYNEQFF
TGTGCCACCAGCGGAGCAGCGGACTCCTACAATGAGCAGTTCTTC
>TRBJ1-1|-|-|TRBV19
CASSIDLIEAFF
TGTGCCAGTAGTATAGACCTCATTGAAGCTTTCTTT
>TRBJ2-1|-|TRBD2|TRBV19
CASSIAAISGVYEQFF
TGTGCCAGTAGTATAGCCGCGATTAGCGGGGTATATGAGCAGTTCTTC
>TRBJ1-2|-|-|TRBV19
CAREGEVNYGYTF
TGTGCCAGAGAGGGGGAAGTAAACTATGGCTACACCTTC
>TRBJ2-1|-|-|TRBV27
CASSLLGGGNEQFF
TGTGCCAGCAGTTTGTTAGGGGGGGGTAATGAGCAGTTCTTC
>TRBJ2-1|-|TRBD2|TRBV6-5
CASSSPGLENNEQFF
TGTGCCAGCAGTTCGCCGGGACTAGAAAACAATGAGCAGTTCTTC
>TRBJ1-2|-|-|TRBV28
CASSLFGSLAPPNYGYTF
TGTGCCAGCAGTTTATTCGGATCTTTGGCTCCACCTAACTATGGCTACACCTTC
>TRBJ1-2|-|-|TRBV3-1/TRBV3-2
CASSQETSRGDGYGYTF
TGTGCCAGCAGCCAAGAGACATCGCGGGGGGACGGCTATGGCTACACCTTC
>TRBJ2-1|-|-|TRBV7-2
CASSLFVPKRSYNEQFF
TGTGCCAGCAGCTTGTTCGTGCCCAAGCGGTCCTACAATGAGCAGTTCTTC
>TRBJ1-3|-|-|TRBV3-1/TRBV3-2
CASSPTIGASGNTIYF
TGTGCCAGCAGCCCTACGATTGGCGCCTCTGGAAACACCATATATTTT
>TRBJ2-2|-|-|TRBV9
CASSQSPQAYTGELFF
TGTGCCAGCAGCCAAAGCCCCCAGGCTTACACCGGGGAGCTGTTTTTT
>TRBJ1-6|-|-|TRBV9
CASSVSSYNSPLHF
TGTGCCAGCAGCGTATCGTCCTATAATTCACCCCTCCACTTT
>TRBJ2-7|once|TRBD1|TRBV7-2
CASSLEPGQSYEQYF
TGTGCCAGCAGCTTAGAACCGGGACAGTCCTACGAGCAGTACTTC
>TRBJ2-7|-|TRBD1|TRBV5-6
CASSSPDRGEQYF
TGTGCCAGCAGCTCCCCGGACAGGGGCGAGCAGTACTTC
>TRBJ2-7|-|-|TRBV3-1/TRBV3-2
CASSQEGGGAYEQYF
TGTGCCAGCAGCCAAGAAGGGGGGGGAGCCTACGAGCAGTACTTC
>TRBJ2-2|-|-|TRBV15
CATSREPRVRAGELFF
TGTGCCACCAGCAGAGAACCGAGGGTGAGGGCCGGGGAGCTGTTTTTT
>TRBJ2-3|-|-|TRBV3-1/TRBV3-2
CASSPAPFSSGADTQYF
TGTGCCAGCAGCCCCGCACCCTTTTCATCCGGCGCAGATACGCAGTATTTT
>TRBJ1-2|-|TRBD1|TRBV18
CASSPGTVAGYTF
TGTGCCAGCTCTCCTGGGACAGTCGCTGGCTACACCTTC
>TRBJ2-7|-|TRBD2|TRBV10-3
CAISSGSVYEQYF
TGTGCCATCAGTAGCGGGAGTGTCTACGAGCAGTACTTC
>TRBJ2-1|-|TRBD2|TRBV2
CASSGTSGRNEQFF
TGTGCCAGCAGTGGGACTAGCGGGAGAAATGAGCAGTTCTTC
>TRBJ2-7|once|-|TRBV4-2
CASSYGPRNEQYF
TGTGCCAGCAGCTACGGGCCCCGGAACGAGCAGTACTTC
>TRBJ1-1|-|-|TRBV5-4
CASSSGTLNTEAFF
TGTGCCAGCAGCTCGGGGACACTGAACACTGAAGCTTTCTTT
>TRBJ1-1|-|-|TRBV6-5
CASSYGSPMNTEAFF
TGTGCCAGCAGTTACGGTAGTCCAATGAACACTGAAGCTTTCTTT
>TRBJ2-7|-|TRBD1|TRBV4-2
CASSQDGTGGDEQYF
TGTGCCAGCAGCCAAGATGGGACAGGAGGGGACGAGCAGTACTTC
>TRBJ1-3|-|-|TRBV7-2
CASSLEGHDGNTIYF
TGTGCCAGCAGCTTAGAGGGACACGATGGAAACACCATATATTTT
>TRBJ2-5|-|-|TRBV9
CASSVESGGWETQYF
TGTGCCAGCAGCGTAGAGTCTGGGGGGTGGGAGACCCAGTACTTC
>TRBJ2-7|-|-|TRBV6-5
CASSLAGPNEQYF
TGTGCCAGCAGTCTCGCAGGCCCCAACGAGCAGTACTTC
>TRBJ1-2|-|TRBD1|TRBV24-1
CATSVGQGKNGYTF
TGTGCCACCAGTGTCGGACAGGGGAAGAATGGCTACACCTTC
>TRBJ1-1|-|-|TRBV2
CASRQRAGITEAFF
TGTGCCAGCAGGCAACGGGCGGGTATCACTGAAGCTTTCTTT
>TRBJ1-5|few|-|TRBV27
CASRPGLNQPQHF
TGTGCCAGCAGGCCCGGCCTAAATCAGCCCCAGCATTTT
>TRBJ2-3|-|-|TRBV4-3
CASSRGRDPDTQYF
TGCGCCAGCAGCCGGGGGCGAGATCCAGATACGCAGTATTTT
>TRBJ1-2|-|-|TRBV7-9
CASSPRQDARGYTF
TGTGCCAGCAGCCCCCGCCAGGACGCCCGTGGCTACACCTTC